This entry lists 13 T cell receptor beta chains sequenced from one sample in a study of OX40 agonist ivuxolimab in advanced cancers. Sequencing was performed with immunoSEQ multiplex PCR; in TCRdb, only in-frame clones are kept and a portion is missing. The sample lists 60,000 to 100,000 clones, 70% to 85% occurring once. Sample: CD4+ or CD8+ T cells sorted from blood, taken in a trial of the OX40 agonist ivuxolimab. The receptors were gathered from an adult with an advanced solid tumor such as melanoma, head and neck, liver or kidney cancer.

On this clone itself: An end of the junction does not agree with germline; a read error may underlie this. V is TRBV15 and J is TRBJ1-4, with 10 positions matching TRBD1. Germline V gene lookup returns CDR1 LNHNV and CDR2 YYDKDF (reference sequence). The CDR3 loop spans 18 amino acids. The CDR3 region is CATSGEPGQGTTNEKLFF. For the CDR3, the DNA is TGTGCCACCAGCGGAGAACCGGGACAGGGGACAACTAATGAAAAACTGTTTTTT.

This clone was seen a single time. The V call is TRBV7-2, the J call TRBJ1-6; D unclear. V was shortened by 5 bases and J by 7 bases, with 12 bases between the two germline ends. Germline V CDR1 and CDR2: SGHTA, FQGNSA. This CDR3 is 14 amino acids long. The CDR3 spells CASSELGVNSPLHF. The DNA for the CDR3 is TGTGCCAGCAGCGAGCTCGGGGTGAATTCACCCCTCCACTTT.

The chain links TRBV5-1 to TRBJ1-5; D remains unclear. Germline V gene lookup returns CDR1 SGHRS and CDR2 YFSETQ. With 2 bases removed from V and 1 base from J, the gap between germline ends came to 10 bases. There are 15 residues in the CDR3. CDR3 amino acids: CASSLLPGSNQPQHF. The DNA of the CDR3 is TGCGCCAGCAGCTTACTACCGGGGAGCAATCAGCCCCAGCATTTT.

V gene TRBV6-1 combines with J gene TRBJ1-4, with D unclear. The J call may be wrong; the DNA end is better matched by TRBJ2-2. Per the germline V gene, CDR1 is MNHNS and CDR2 is SASEGT. This CDR3 is 11 amino acids long. The CDR3, as DNA: TGTGCCAGCAGTAGCCACCGGGAGCTGTTTTTT. Translation gives CASSSHRELFF.

This clone was recorded once. This rearrangement joins TRBV19 to TRBJ1-1, with D unresolved. The germline CDR1 and CDR2 sequences are LNHDA and SQIVND (reference sequence). With 0 bases removed from V and 6 bases from J, the gap between germline ends came to 5 bases. This CDR3 has 12 amino acids. In nucleotides, the CDR3 is TGTGCCAGTAGTATAGATCGGTCTGAAGCTTTCTTT. As protein: CASSIDRSEAFF. Combining the CDR3 with reference TRBV19 and TRBJ1-1 gives the whole variable domain DGGITQSPKYLFRKEGQNVTLSCEQNLNHDAMYWYRQDPGQGLRLIYYSQIVNDFQKGDIAEGYSVSREKKESFPLTVTSAQKNPTAFYLCASSIDRSEAFFGQGTRLTVV.

The rearrangement joins TRBV9 to TRBJ1-2; D is undetermined. This CDR3 has 15 residues. The germline gives CDR1 SGDLS, CDR2 YYNGEE. Trimming left V 0 bases short and J 0 bases short, with 9 bases between. CDR3 loop: CASSVATSSNYGYTF. Written as DNA, the CDR3 is TGTGCCAGCAGCGTAGCGACGAGTTCTAACTATGGCTACACCTTC.

This sequence joins TRBV10-3 and TRBJ1-1, with 9 bases aligning to TRBD1. The ends lost 2 bases at V and 0 bases at J; junction bases unmatched: 4. Germline V CDR1 and CDR2: ENHRY, SYGVKD. The CDR3 length is 16 residues. The CDR3 DNA follows: TGTGCCATCAGTGAGACCCGGACAGGGGTGAACACTGAAGCTTTCTTT. It translates to CAISETRTGVNTEAFF.

This sequence joins TRBV6-6 and TRBJ2-3; D not resolved. This CDR3 is 13 amino acids long. Trimming took off 8 bases at V and 3 bases at J, with 12 bases between the two ends. In germline, CDR1 is MNHNY, CDR2 SVGAGI (reference sequence). In DNA, the CDR3 is TGTGCCAGCGAGGAGTATGAAACAGATACGCAGTATTTT. It yields the protein CASEEYETDTQYF.

The chain couples TRBV5-4 to TRBJ2-1, with no clear D. Looked up from germline, CDR1 is SGHNT and CDR2 is YYREEE (reference sequence). This CDR3 spans 12 amino acids. V was clipped by 0 bases and J by 5 bases, with 3 bases between them. CDR3 nucleotide sequence: TGTGCCAGCAGCTTGGGGAACAATGAGCAGTTCTTC. Protein: CASSLGNNEQFF.

This clone was recorded once. The genes are TRBV19 and TRBJ2-1, with D tentatively TRBD1 (5 bases). The CDR3 totals 13 residues. Trimming shortened V by 5 bases and J by 9 bases, and 14 bases separated the two germline ends. Per germline, CDR1 LNHDA and CDR2 SQIVND (reference sequence). The CDR3 DNA reads as TGTGCCAGTAGTCAAACAGGACCCTCTGAGCAGTTCTTC. Its translation is CASSQTGPSEQFF.

CDR3 nucleotide sequence: TGTGCCAGCAGCTTAGCGACCAGCGGGAGAGGCTATGAGCAGTTCTTC. Its protein product is CASSLATSGRGYEQFF. The V gene is TRBV7-2, the J gene TRBJ2-1, with 8 bases lining up with TRBD2. CDR3 size: 16 residues. The V segment lost 0 bases and the J segment 8 bases; nucleotides outside the gene matches: 9. Looked up from germline, CDR1 is SGHTA and CDR2 is FQGNSA.

In regard to this clone: The germline gene is not matched at one end of the junction; a read error may be the cause. V gene TRBV2 combines with J gene TRBJ2-1; a possible D gene is TRBD1 (6 bases). The CDR3 runs 16 residues. Germline loops: CDR1 SNHLY, CDR2 FYNNEI. The CDR3 protein is CATRARGFSPSLDVVF. In nucleotides, the CDR3 is TGTGCCACCCGGGCCAGGGGATTTTCCCCGTCATTGGATGTGGTCTTC.

This clone was seen once. The chain uses TRBV14 and TRBJ2-5; D is perhaps TRBD1 (5 bases). Germline V gives CDR1 SGHDN, CDR2 FVKESK. CDR3 length equals 15 residues. Trimming cost V 0 bases and J 5 bases, with 13 bases left between them. The CDR3 nucleotides read TGTGCCAGCAGCCAAGATGCGGCCAGGGCTGAGACCCAGTACTTC. This codes for CASSQDAARAETQYF.